This section outlines one TCR beta chain sequence together with its context. The antigen remains unidentified. These data come from a study of blood T cells in healthy people across ages. Overall study results and limits: The fall in TCR beta diversity per million T cells was roughly linear with age.

A second PCR, run for about 7 to 11 cycles, used a sample-barcoded 5' primer plus a J-beta primer mix. One entry per CDR3 protein results from TCRdb running MiXCR on the 5' RACE reads. The data contain hundreds of thousands of distinct CDR3 sequences, about 52% of them singletons. Trimming took 5 bases from V and 0 from J; bases not matched to a gene: 15. The CDR3 has 17 residues. Germline CDR1 reads DFQATT; CDR2 reads SNEGSKA (reference sequence). The origin of this receptor is a woman in her fifties or sixties in good health. Input material: blood. This chain uses TRBV20-1 with TRBJ1-1; 7 bases line up with TRBD1. CDR3 loop: CSAGPLRDSELNTEAFF. CDR3 nucleotide sequence: TGCAGTGCTGGGCCCCTCCGGGACAGCGAATTGAACACTGAAGCTTTCTTT.